The 4 T cell receptor beta chains listed next were all sequenced from one sample in a study of PD-L1 blockade in urothelial cancer. Indicated time point: pretreatment peripheral blood. Some clones are missing from TCRdb's copy, which holds only in-frame ones; the method was immunoSEQ multiplex PCR. The repertoire consists of around 70,000 clones, with under 90% occurring once and the leading ten covering 4.5% to 5%. The input for sequencing was PBMCs, taken around atezolizumab (anti-PD-L1) treatment. The receptors originated from a man aged 70-80 years with urothelial cancer.

The rearrangement uses TRBV5-1 and TRBJ2-1; 10 positions agree with TRBD2. This CDR3 is built from 17 residues. Germline values: CDR1 SGHRS, CDR2 YFSETQ. The V segment lost 4 bases and the J segment 0 bases; nucleotides outside the gene matches: 7. CDR3 region: CASSRTSGWSSYNEQFF. CDR3 nucleotides: TGCGCCAGCAGCCGGACTAGCGGCTGGAGCTCCTACAATGAGCAGTTCTTC.

V usage is TRBV5-6 and J usage is TRBJ2-7, with 8 bases that match TRBD2. This CDR3 is 16 amino acids long. With V trimmed by 1 base and J by 7 bases, 13 bases remained unmatched. The germline V gene encodes CDR1 SGHDT and CDR2 YYEEEE. CDR3 nucleotide sequence: TGTGCCAGCAGCTTGTGGACTAGCTATTCGAGAGGGGAGCAGTACTTC. This codes for CASSLWTSYSRGEQYF.

This clone appeared a single time. The chain combines TRBV5-1 with TRBJ2-1; a possible D gene is TRBD2 (6 bases). The CDR3 consists of 16 residues. Germline loops: CDR1 SGHRS, CDR2 YFSETQ. V shed 1 base and J shed 8 bases, with 19 bases lying between them. The DNA for the CDR3 is TGCGCCAGCAGCTTGAGAAATAGCGGAGGCGCCCATGAGCAGTTCTTC. As protein: CASSLRNSGGAHEQFF.

The chain carries TRBV7-8 and TRBJ2-1; D unresolved. The CDR3 loop spans 16 amino acids. Between the trimmed V and J ends, which lost 2 bases and 2 bases, there was a span of 13 bases. CDR1 SGHVS and CDR2 FQNEAQ come from the germline V gene. CDR3 in DNA: TGTGCCAGCAGCTTACGGTACCTGAACCCCTACAATGAGCAGTTCTTC. Encoded protein: CASSLRYLNPYNEQFF. The full variable domain, its missing parts supplied by reference TRBV7-8 and TRBJ2-1, is GAGVSQSPRYKVAKRGQDVALRCDPISGHVSLFWYQQALGQGPEFLTYFQNEAQLDKSGLPSDRFFAERPEGSVSTLKIQRTQQEDSAVYLCASSLRYLNPYNEQFFGPGTRLTVL.